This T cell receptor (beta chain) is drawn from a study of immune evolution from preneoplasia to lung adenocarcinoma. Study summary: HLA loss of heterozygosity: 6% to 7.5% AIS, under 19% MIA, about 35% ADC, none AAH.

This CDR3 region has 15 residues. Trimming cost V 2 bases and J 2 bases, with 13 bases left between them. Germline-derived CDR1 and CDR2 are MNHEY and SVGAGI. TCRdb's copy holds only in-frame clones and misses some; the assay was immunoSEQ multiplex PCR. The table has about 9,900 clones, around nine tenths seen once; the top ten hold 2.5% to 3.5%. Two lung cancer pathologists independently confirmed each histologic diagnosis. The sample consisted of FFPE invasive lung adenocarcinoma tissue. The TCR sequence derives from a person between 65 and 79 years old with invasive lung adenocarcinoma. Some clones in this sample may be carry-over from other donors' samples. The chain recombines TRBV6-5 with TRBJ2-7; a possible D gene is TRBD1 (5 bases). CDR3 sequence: CASSYGSGLPYEQYF. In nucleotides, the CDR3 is TGTGCCAGCAGTTACGGGTCAGGGCTTCCCTACGAGCAGTACTTC.